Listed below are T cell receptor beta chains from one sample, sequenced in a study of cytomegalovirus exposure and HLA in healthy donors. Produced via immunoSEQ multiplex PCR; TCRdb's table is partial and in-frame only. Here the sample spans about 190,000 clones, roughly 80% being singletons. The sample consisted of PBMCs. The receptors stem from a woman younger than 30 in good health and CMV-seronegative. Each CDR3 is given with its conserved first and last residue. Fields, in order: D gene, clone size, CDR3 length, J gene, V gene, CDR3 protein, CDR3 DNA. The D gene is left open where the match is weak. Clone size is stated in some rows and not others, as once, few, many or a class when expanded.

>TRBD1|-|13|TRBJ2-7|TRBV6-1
CASGRDRHYEQYF
TGTGCCAGCGGCCGGGACAGACATTACGAGCAGTACTTC
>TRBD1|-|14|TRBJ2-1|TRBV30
CAWTTGTGGYEQFF
TGTGCCTGGACTACCGGGACAGGGGGTTACGAGCAGTTCTTC
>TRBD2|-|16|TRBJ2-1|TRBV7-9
CASSSLAVSSYNEQFF
TGTGCCAGCAGCTCACTAGCGGTAAGCTCCTACAATGAGCAGTTCTTC
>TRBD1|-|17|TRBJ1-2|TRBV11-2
CASSPTPGQGVNYGCTF
TGTGCCAGCAGCCCTACACCCGGACAGGGTGTTAACTATGGCTGCACCTTC
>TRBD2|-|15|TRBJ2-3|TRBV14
CASTSLAGHTDTQYF
TGTGCCAGCACCTCACTAGCGGGGCACACAGATACGCAGTATTTT
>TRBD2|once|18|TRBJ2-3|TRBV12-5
CASGLATRTRGAVGTQYF
TGTGCTAGTGGTTTGGCCACACGGACTAGAGGAGCGGTTGGTACGCAGTATTTT
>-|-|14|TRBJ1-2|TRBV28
CASSLIGADYGYTF
TGTGCCAGCAGTTTAATAGGGGCGGACTATGGCTACACCTTC
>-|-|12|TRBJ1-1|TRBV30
CAWSVQVTEAFF
TGTGCCTGGAGTGTGCAGGTTACTGAAGCTTTCTTT
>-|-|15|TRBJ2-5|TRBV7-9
CASTPPGFQQETQYF
TGTGCCAGCACCCCACCGGGATTTCAGCAAGAGACCCAGTACTTC
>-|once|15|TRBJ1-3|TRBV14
CASSPQTGPGNTIYF
TGTGCCAGCAGCCCCCAGACAGGCCCTGGAAACACCATATATTTT
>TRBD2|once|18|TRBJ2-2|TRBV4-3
CASSSQPSGPANTGELFF
TGCGCCAGCAGCTCGCAACCTAGCGGCCCTGCGAACACCGGGGAGCTGTTTTTT